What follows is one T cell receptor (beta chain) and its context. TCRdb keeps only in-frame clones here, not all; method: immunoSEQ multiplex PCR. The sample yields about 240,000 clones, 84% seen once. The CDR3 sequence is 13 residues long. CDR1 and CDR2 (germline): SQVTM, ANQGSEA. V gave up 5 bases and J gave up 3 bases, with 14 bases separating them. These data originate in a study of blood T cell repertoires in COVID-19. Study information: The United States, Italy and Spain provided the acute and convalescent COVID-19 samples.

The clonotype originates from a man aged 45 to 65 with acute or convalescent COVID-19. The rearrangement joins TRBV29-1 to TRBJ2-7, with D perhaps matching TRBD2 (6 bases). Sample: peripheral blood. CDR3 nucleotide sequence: TGCAGCGTTCGGGGACTTAGGAGCTACGAGCAGTACTTC. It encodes CSVRGLRSYEQYF.